These 9 T cell receptor beta chains were sequenced from one sample in a study of T-cell memory formation after mild COVID-19. TCRdb re-derived calls from the 5' RACE reads in MiXCR, one entry per CDR3 protein. Counted here are 500,000 to 600,000 distinct CDR3 sequences, roughly 18% occurring once; the ten biggest clones make up about 12%. Sequencing input: PBMCs or a T cell subset sorted from them (not recorded which). These receptors all stem from an adult woman who had mild COVID-19 (a few samples of this study predate the infection). Cell type and time point are not known.

The genes are TRBV4-1 and TRBJ2-7, with 9 nucleotides matching TRBD2. CDR1 and CDR2 (germline): MGHRA, YSYEKL. This CDR3 region has 15 residues. After removal of 1 base from V and 4 bases from J, the junction contained 5 bases not matched to a gene. CDR3 amino acids: CASSQVGTSFYEQYF. CDR3 nucleotide sequence: TGCGCCAGCAGCCAAGTTGGGACTAGCTTTTACGAGCAGTACTTC.

In this sample, this clonotype turned up a few times. V and J are TRBV24-1 and TRBJ2-1; 7 bases line up with TRBD1. The CDR3 is 15 amino acids. J was trimmed by 8 bases and V by 4 bases; bases with no gene match: 10. CDR1 and CDR2 (germline): KGHDR, SFDVKD. CDR3 amino acids: CATSDTGQPWDEQFF. The DNA of the CDR3 is TGTGCCACCAGTGACACGGGACAGCCCTGGGATGAGCAGTTCTTC.

This clonotype was counted a few times. This chain links TRBV12-3 or TRBV12-4 with TRBJ2-3, with 11 bases identical to TRBD2. CDR3 size: 15 residues. The V segment lost 5 bases and the J segment 4 bases; nucleotides outside the gene matches: 5. CDR3 sequence (DNA): TGTGCCAGCAGTAGTAGCGGGAGGGCGCCAGATACGCAGTATTTT. Translated: CASSSSGRAPDTQYF.

This clonotype has more than one count but fewer than ten. The rearrangement uses TRBV25-1 and TRBJ2-4; perhaps D is TRBD1 or TRBD2 (5 bases each). V lost 3 bases to trimming and J lost 3 bases, with 9 bases between them. The length of the CDR3 is 14 residues. Germline CDR1 MGHDK, CDR2 SYGVNS. The CDR3 DNA reads TGTGCCAGCAGTGACGGGGCCGGCAAAAACATTCAGTACTTC. It encodes CASSDGAGKNIQYF.

J is TRBJ1-2 and V is TRBV18; no clear D. The CDR3 length is 15 residues. The germline V gene encodes CDR1 KGHSH and CDR2 LQKENI. Trimming cost V 2 bases and J 0 bases, with 10 bases left between them. CDR3 sequence (DNA): TGTGCCAGCTCACCAAGCAAGGCCACTAACTATGGCTACACCTTC. This sequence encodes CASSPSKATNYGYTF.

This clonotype was seen a handful of times. This chain joins TRBV15 and TRBJ2-2; possibly TRBD2 for D (5 bases). CDR3 size: 14 residues. Germline CDR1 LNHNV, CDR2 YYDKDF (reference sequence). V lost 0 bases to trimming and J lost 6 bases, with 8 bases between them. The CDR3 DNA is TGTGCCACCAGCAGAGATCTAGCCGCCGGGGAGCTGTTTTTT. Its translation is CATSRDLAAGELFF.

The rearrangement uses TRBV9 and TRBJ2-3; 15 bases match TRBD2. There are 17 residues in the CDR3. J lost 11 bases, V lost 3 bases, and 13 bases had no gene match. Germline V gene sequence: CDR1 SGDLS, CDR2 YYNGEE. CDR3 region: CASSEYSGTSGRNGQYF. The CDR3 bases are TGTGCCAGCAGCGAGTACTCCGGGACTAGCGGGAGGAATGGGCAGTATTTT. The full variable domain, rest sourced from reference TRBV9 and TRBJ2-3, is DSGVTQTPKHLITATGQRVTLRCSPRSGDLSVYWYQQSLDQGLQFLIQYYNGEERAKGNILERFSAQQFPDLHSELNLSSLELGDSALYFCASSEYSGTSGRNGQYFGPGTRLTVL.

This clonotype turned up a few times. The V and J genes are TRBV20-1 and TRBJ2-7; 8 nucleotides line up with TRBD1. Trimming removed 0 bases from V and 4 bases from J; junction bases left unmatched: 11. Germline V gene lookup returns CDR1 DFQATT and CDR2 SNEGSKA (reference sequence). This CDR3 is 16 amino acids long. The CDR3 loop reads CSARDLQGATIYEQYF. For the CDR3, the DNA is TGCAGTGCTAGAGATCTTCAGGGGGCGACCATTTACGAGCAGTACTTC.

In its sample, this clonotype was seen a few times. V gene TRBV5-4 combines with J gene TRBJ2-1; no firm D call. Deletions cut 0 bases from V and 7 bases from J, with 17 bases between. This CDR3 is built from 16 residues. Germline values: CDR1 SGHNT, CDR2 YYREEE (reference sequence). In DNA form, the CDR3 reads TGTGCCAGCAGCTTGGCCAGATGGGAAAGTAGGAATGAGCAGTTCTTC. This gives the protein CASSLARWESRNEQFF.